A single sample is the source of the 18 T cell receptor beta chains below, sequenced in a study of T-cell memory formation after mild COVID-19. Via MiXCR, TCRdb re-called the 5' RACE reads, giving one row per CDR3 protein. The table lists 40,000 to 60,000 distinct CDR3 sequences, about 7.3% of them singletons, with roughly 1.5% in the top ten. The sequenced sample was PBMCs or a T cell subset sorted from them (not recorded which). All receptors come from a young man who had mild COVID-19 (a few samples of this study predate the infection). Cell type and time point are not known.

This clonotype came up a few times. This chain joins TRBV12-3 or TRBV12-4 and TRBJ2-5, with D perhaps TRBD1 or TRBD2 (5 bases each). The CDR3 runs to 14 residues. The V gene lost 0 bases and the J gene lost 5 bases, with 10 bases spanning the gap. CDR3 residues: CASSLAGVGETQYF. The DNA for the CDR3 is TGTGCCAGCAGTTTAGCGGGGGTCGGGGAGACCCAGTACTTC.

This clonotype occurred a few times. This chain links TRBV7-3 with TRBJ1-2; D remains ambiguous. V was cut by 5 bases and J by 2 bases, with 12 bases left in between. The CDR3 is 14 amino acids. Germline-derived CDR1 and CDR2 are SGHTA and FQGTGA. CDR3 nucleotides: TGTGCCAGCAGCCCCGGAGCGGAGAACTATGGCTACACCTTC. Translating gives CASSPGAENYGYTF.

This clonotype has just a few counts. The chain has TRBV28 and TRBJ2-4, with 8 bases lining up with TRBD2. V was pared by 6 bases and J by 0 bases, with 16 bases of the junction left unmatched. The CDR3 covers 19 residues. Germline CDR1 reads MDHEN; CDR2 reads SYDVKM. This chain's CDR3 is CASSPSLGGGQLAKNIQYF. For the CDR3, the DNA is TGTGCCAGCAGCCCCTCGTTGGGCGGGGGGCAGCTAGCCAAAAACATTCAGTACTTC.

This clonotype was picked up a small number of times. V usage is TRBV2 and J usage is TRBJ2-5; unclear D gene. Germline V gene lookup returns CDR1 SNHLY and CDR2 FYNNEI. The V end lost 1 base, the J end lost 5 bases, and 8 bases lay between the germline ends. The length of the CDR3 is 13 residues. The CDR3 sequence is CASSEGPLETQYF. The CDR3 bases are TGTGCCAGCAGTGAAGGACCGTTGGAGACCCAGTACTTC.

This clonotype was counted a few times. CDR3 in DNA: TGCGCCAGCAGCCAAGAAAACTCCGGCTACGAGCAGTACGTC. Residues: CASSQENSGYEQYV. The V call is TRBV4-1, the J call TRBJ2-7; D ambiguous. CDR3 length: 14 residues. Germline CDR1 is MGHRA and CDR2 is YSYEKL. V was pared by 0 bases and J by 3 bases, with 9 bases between.

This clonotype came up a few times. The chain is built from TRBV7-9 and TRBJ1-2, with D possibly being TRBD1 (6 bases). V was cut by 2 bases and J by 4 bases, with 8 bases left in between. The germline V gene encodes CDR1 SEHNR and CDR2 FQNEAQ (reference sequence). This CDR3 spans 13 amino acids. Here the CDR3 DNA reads TGTGCCAGCAGCTTACAGGGGATCTATGGCTACACCTTC. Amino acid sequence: CASSLQGIYGYTF.

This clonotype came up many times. The CDR3: CASSAGTGSNTEAFF. The CDR3 DNA sequence: TGTGCCAGCAGCGCCGGGACAGGGTCGAACACTGAAGCTTTCTTT. The V and J genes are TRBV9 and TRBJ1-1; 9 bases align to TRBD1. V trimming: 3 bases; J trimming: 1 base; junction bases outside the gene matches: 4. CDR1 is SGDLS and CDR2 is YYNGEE in the germline V gene. CDR3 size: 15 residues.

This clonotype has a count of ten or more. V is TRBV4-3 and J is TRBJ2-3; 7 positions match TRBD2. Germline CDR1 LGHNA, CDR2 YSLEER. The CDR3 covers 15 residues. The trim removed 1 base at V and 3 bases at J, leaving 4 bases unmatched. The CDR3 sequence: CASSQAAGETDTQYF. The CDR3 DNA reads TGCGCCAGCAGCCAAGCTGCGGGGGAGACAGATACGCAGTATTTT.

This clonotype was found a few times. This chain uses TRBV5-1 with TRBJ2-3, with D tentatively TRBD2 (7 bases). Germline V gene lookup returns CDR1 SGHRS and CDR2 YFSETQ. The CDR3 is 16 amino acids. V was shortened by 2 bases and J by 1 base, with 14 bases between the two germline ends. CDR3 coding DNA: TGCGCCAGCAGCTTTGCGGGGGCCAGGGGCACAGATACGCAGTATTTT. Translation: CASSFAGARGTDTQYF.

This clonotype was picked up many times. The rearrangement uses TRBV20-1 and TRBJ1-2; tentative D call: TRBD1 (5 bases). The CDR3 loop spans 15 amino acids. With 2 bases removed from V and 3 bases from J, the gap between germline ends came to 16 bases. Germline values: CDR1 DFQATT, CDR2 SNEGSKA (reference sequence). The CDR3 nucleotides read TGCAGTGCTAGAAAATTGGAGGTGGGGGACTATGGCTACACCTTC. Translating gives CSARKLEVGDYGYTF.

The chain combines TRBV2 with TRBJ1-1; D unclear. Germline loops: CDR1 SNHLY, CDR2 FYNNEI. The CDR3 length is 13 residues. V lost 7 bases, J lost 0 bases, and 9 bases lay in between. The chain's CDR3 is CASTVSMNTEAFF. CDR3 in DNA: TGTGCCAGCACGGTGTCGATGAACACTGAAGCTTTCTTT.

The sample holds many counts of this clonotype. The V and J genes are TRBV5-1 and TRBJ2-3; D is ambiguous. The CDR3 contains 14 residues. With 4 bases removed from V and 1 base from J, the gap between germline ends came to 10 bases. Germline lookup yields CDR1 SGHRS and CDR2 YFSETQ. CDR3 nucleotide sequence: TGCGCCAGCAGCCCCCCAGCCGGCACAGATACGCAGTATTTT. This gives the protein CASSPPAGTDTQYF. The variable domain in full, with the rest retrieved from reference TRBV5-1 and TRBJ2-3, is KAGVTQTPRYLIKTRGQQVTLSCSPISGHRSVSWYQQTPGQGLQFLFEYFSETQRNKGNFPGRFSGRQFSNSRSEMNVSTLELGDSALYLCASSPPAGTDTQYFGPGTRLTVL.

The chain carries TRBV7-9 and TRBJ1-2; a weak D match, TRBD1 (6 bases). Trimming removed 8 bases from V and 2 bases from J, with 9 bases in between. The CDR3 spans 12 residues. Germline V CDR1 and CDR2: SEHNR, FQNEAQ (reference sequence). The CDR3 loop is CASEGGNYGYTF. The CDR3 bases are TGTGCCAGCGAGGGGGGGAACTATGGCTACACCTTC.

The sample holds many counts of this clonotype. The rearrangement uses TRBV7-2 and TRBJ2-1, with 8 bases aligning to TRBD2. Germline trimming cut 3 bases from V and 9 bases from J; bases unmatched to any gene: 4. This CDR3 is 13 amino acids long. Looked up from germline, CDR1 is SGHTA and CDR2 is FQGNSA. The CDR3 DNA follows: TGTGCCAGCAGCTTTAACCTAGCGGGTGAGCAGTTCTTC. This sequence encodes CASSFNLAGEQFF.

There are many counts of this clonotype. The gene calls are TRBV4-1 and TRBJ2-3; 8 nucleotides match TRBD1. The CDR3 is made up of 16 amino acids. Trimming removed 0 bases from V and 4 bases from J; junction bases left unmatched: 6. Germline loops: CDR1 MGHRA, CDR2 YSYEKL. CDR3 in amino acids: CASSQDPRGLSDTQYF. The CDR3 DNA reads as TGCGCCAGCAGCCAAGACCCCAGGGGGCTGTCAGATACGCAGTATTTT.

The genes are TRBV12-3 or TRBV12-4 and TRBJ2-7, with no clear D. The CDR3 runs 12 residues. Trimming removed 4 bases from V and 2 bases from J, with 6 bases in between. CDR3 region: CASSSSTYEQYF. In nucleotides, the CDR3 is TGTGCCAGCAGTTCTTCCACCTACGAGCAGTACTTC.

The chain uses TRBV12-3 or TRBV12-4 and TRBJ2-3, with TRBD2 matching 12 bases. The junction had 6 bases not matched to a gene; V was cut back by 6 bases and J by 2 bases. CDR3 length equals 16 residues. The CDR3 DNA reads TGTGCCAGCAGCCAACTAGCGGGGGGCTACACAGATACGCAGTATTTT. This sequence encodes CASSQLAGGYTDTQYF.

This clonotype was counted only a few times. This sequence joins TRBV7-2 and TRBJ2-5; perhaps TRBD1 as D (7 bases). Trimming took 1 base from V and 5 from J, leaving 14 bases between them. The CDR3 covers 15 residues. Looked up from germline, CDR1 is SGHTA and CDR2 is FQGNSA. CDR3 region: CASSLVAGGKETQYF. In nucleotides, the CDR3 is TGTGCCAGCAGCTTAGTCGCAGGGGGGAAGGAGACCCAGTACTTC.